Following are 22 T cell receptor gamma chains from one sample sequenced in a study of Vδ1+ human thymocytes. Findings and limits, study-wide: In the thymus, TRG and TRD repertoires looked highly polyclonal with Gaussian CDR3 lengths.

Sequences come from RNA converted to cDNA by reverse transcription. CDR3 amplicons came from multiplex PCR with pooled V-gene forward and constant-region reverse primers. TCRdb re-called clones from the multiplex PCR reads via CATT. The sample gives under 25,000 gamma-chain clones, about 13% of which show up once; under 2% is in the top ten. Their specific antigens are unknown. Source material: Vdelta1+ gamma-delta thymocytes from the thymus. Sample subset: FACS-sorted CD3+ TCRalphabeta- TCRVdelta1+ TCRVdelta2- thymocytes. The receptor set was obtained from a child less than two years old who had congenital heart surgery.

The chain employs TRGV4 and TRGJP2. The CDR3 contains 18 residues. Germline V gene data show CDR1 as EGSTGY and CDR2 as YDSYTSSV. With 6 bases clipped from V and 0 bases from J, the junction kept 16 bases outside the gene matches. This CDR3 reads CATWQLTSLYSSDWIKTF. The DNA of the CDR3 is TGTGCCACCTGGCAACTCACGTCCCTTTATAGTAGTGATTGGATCAAGACGTTT.

This clone was counted between two and nine times. The rearrangement uses TRGV8 and TRGJP2. The CDR3 runs 13 residues. The germline CDR1 and CDR2 sequences are VENAVY and YDSYNSRV. V trimming: 3 bases; J trimming: 8 bases; junction bases outside the gene matches: 6. The CDR3 sequence: CATWDERDWIKTF. The CDR3 bases are TGTGCCACCTGGGATGAGAGGGATTGGATCAAGACGTTT.

With respect to this clone: A much larger clone sits a single nucleotide away, making a read error possible. The chain combines TRGV3 with TRGJ1 or TRGJ2. This CDR3 contains 14 residues. Per the germline V gene, CDR1 is VTNTFY and CDR2 is YDVSTARD (reference sequence). The ends lost 0 bases at V and 2 bases at J; junction bases unmatched: 4. The CDR3 spells CATWDRSDYYKKLF. In DNA, the CDR3 is TGTGCCACCTGGGACAGGTCGGATTATTATAAGAAACTCTTT.

The gene calls are TRGV4 and TRGJP2. Per germline, CDR1 EGSTGY and CDR2 YDSYTSSV. Trimming took 6 bases from V and 6 from J; bases not matched to a gene: 1. The CDR3 runs to 11 residues. Here the CDR3 DNA reads TGTGCCACCTGGCGTGATTGGATCAAGACGTTT. Translated: CATWRDWIKTF.

This rearrangement joins TRGV4 to TRGJ1 or TRGJ2. Trimming at V came to 3 bases and at J to 5 bases, leaving 7 bases not matched to a gene. Germline values: CDR1 EGSTGY, CDR2 YDSYTSSV. There are 13 residues in the CDR3. CDR3 coding DNA: TGTGCCACCTGGGATAGAGGGGATTATAAGAAACTCTTT. This translates into CATWDRGDYKKLF.

The rearrangement links TRGV9 to TRGJP2. The germline CDR1 and CDR2 sequences are GITISATS and ISYDGTV (reference sequence). With V trimmed by 2 bases and J by 0 bases, 3 bases remained unmatched. This CDR3 spans 15 amino acids. Here the CDR3 reads CALWEANSSDWIKTF. CDR3 in DNA: TGTGCCTTGTGGGAGGCCAATAGTAGTGATTGGATCAAGACGTTT.

With respect to this clone: This sample includes further DNA sequences coding for the same CDR3. This chain links TRGV5 with TRGJ1 or TRGJ2. The trim removed 2 bases at V and 0 bases at J, leaving 4 bases unmatched. This CDR3 spans 14 amino acids. Per germline, CDR1 VINAFY and CDR2 YDVSNSKD. The CDR3 here is CATWDTTNYYKKLF. In DNA, the CDR3 is TGTGCCACCTGGGACACCACGAATTATTATAAGAAACTCTTT.

Worth noting for this clone: In the same sample, other DNA sequences code for this CDR3. This chain uses TRGV4 with TRGJ1 or TRGJ2. V shed 4 bases and J 6 bases; nucleotides not matched to a gene: 9. The CDR3 spans 13 residues. Germline V gene lookup returns CDR1 EGSTGY and CDR2 YDSYTSSV. CDR3 sequence (DNA): TGTGCCACCTGGGACGGGCAGCGTTATAAGAAACTCTTT. As protein: CATWDGQRYKKLF.

Points on this clone: The identical CDR3 is also encoded by other nucleotide sequences in the sample. This sequence joins TRGV2 and TRGJP2. V was pared by 0 bases and J by 2 bases, with 3 bases of the junction left unmatched. Germline loops: CDR1 EGSNGY, CDR2 YDSYNSKV. The CDR3 is 15 amino acids. CDR3 DNA: TGTGCCACCTGGGACGGGCGGAGTAGTGATTGGATCAAGACGTTT. The encoded protein is CATWDGRSSDWIKTF.

This clone was counted a few times. The sample carries other DNA sequences with the same CDR3. The V call is TRGV8, the J call TRGJP1. J lost 2 bases, V lost 0 bases, and 0 bases had no gene match. The CDR3 has 14 residues. Germline V gene lookup returns CDR1 VENAVY and CDR2 YDSYNSRV. The CDR3, as DNA: TGTGCCACCTGGGATAGGACCACTGGTTGGTTCAAGATATTT. It codes for CATWDRTTGWFKIF.

This clone was observed a handful of times. The chain has TRGV3 and TRGJ1 or TRGJ2. The CDR3 is 13 residues long. Germline values: CDR1 VTNTFY, CDR2 YDVSTARD (reference sequence). Losses at the gene ends were 6 bases for V and 2 bases for J; bases not matched to a gene: 7. The CDR3 reads CATWFSHYYKKLF. The CDR3 DNA reads as TGTGCCACCTGGTTCTCCCATTATTATAAGAAACTCTTT.

This chain connects TRGV4 to TRGJ1 or TRGJ2. V shed 6 bases, J shed 7 bases, and the junction held 9 bases outside the gene matches. Germline lookup yields CDR1 EGSTGY and CDR2 YDSYTSSV. This CDR3 has 12 amino acids. CDR3 nucleotide sequence: TGTGCCACCTGGAGCGGGCGGTATAAGAAACTCTTT. Protein sequence: CATWSGRYKKLF.

This clone ranks as large. The chain has TRGV9 and TRGJ1 or TRGJ2. Germline V CDR1 and CDR2: GITISATS, ISYDGTV (reference sequence). The CDR3 sequence is 11 residues long. The J segment lost 3 bases and the V segment lost 4 bases, leaving 0 bases of the junction unmatched. CDR3: CALWDYYKKLF. CDR3 coding DNA: TGTGCCTTGTGGGATTATTATAAGAAACTCTTT.

This clone occurred once. V and J are TRGV3 and TRGJ1 or TRGJ2. CDR1 is VTNTFY, CDR2 YDVSTARD, per germline (reference sequence). The CDR3 loop spans 14 amino acids. V shed 3 bases, J shed 3 bases, and the junction held 8 bases outside the gene matches. The CDR3 coding sequence is TGTGCCACCTGGGACGAAGGGGCTTATTATAAGAAACTCTTT. It codes for CATWDEGAYYKKLF.

The chain joins TRGV9 to TRGJP2. Germline trimming cut 0 bases from V and 0 bases from J; bases unmatched to any gene: 16. Germline-derived CDR1 and CDR2 are GITISATS and ISYDGTV (reference sequence). The CDR3 runs to 20 residues. The CDR3 region has the DNA TGTGCCTTGTGGGAGGTGCCGAGAGCATTATCATATAGTAGTGATTGGATCAAGACGTTT. The encoded protein is CALWEVPRALSYSSDWIKTF.

In this sample, this clone turned up a few times. The gene calls are TRGV9 and TRGJ1 or TRGJ2. Trimming at V came to 4 bases and at J to 5 bases, leaving 14 bases not matched to a gene. In germline, CDR1 is GITISATS, CDR2 ISYDGTV (reference sequence). The CDR3 is 15 residues long. CDR3: CALWEKPCGNYKKLF. CDR3 coding DNA: TGTGCCTTGTGGGAAAAGCCTTGTGGGAATTATAAGAAACTCTTT.

V and J are TRGV4 and TRGJ1 or TRGJ2. V gave up 6 bases and J gave up 3 bases; unmatched junction bases: 8. Germline values: CDR1 EGSTGY, CDR2 YDSYTSSV. This CDR3 spans 13 amino acids. For the CDR3, the DNA is TGTGCCACCTGGAAGCCCCGTTATTATAAGAAACTCTTT. Protein product: CATWKPRYYKKLF.

This clone was seen only a few times. At one of its ends the junction is not consistent with the germline gene, which may arise from a read error. Other DNA sequences of this sample code for an identical CDR3. This chain uses TRGV9 with TRGJ1 or TRGJ2. This CDR3 is built from 9 residues. Germline-derived CDR1 and CDR2 are GITISATS and ISYDGTV (reference sequence). CDR3 protein: CAHNYKKLF. CDR3 DNA: TGCGCCCACAATTATAAGAAACTCTTT.

About this clone itself: In the same sample, other DNA sequences code for this CDR3. V and J are TRGV8 and TRGJP1. Germline loops: CDR1 VENAVY, CDR2 YDSYNSRV. The CDR3 contains 14 residues. With V trimmed by 5 bases and J by 0 bases, 3 bases remained unmatched. The CDR3: CATWANTTGWFKIF. DNA for the CDR3: TGTGCCACCTGGGCAAATACCACTGGTTGGTTCAAGATATTT.

This clone has a single count. The chain is built from TRGV2 and TRGJP2. Germline-derived CDR1 and CDR2 are EGSNGY and YDSYNSKV. This CDR3 region has 16 residues. J lost 0 bases, V lost 5 bases, and 9 bases had no gene match. CDR3 sequence reads: CATWAPYYSSDWIKTF. In DNA, the CDR3 is TGTGCCACCTGGGCCCCGTATTATAGTAGTGATTGGATCAAGACGTTT.

This sequence joins TRGV2 and TRGJ1 or TRGJ2. The CDR3 is 16 residues long. Germline CDR1 is EGSNGY and CDR2 is YDSYNSKV. V gave up 1 base and J gave up 5 bases; unmatched junction bases: 14. DNA of the CDR3: TGTGCCACCTGGGACGGACCAACCTTAAATCATTATAAGAAACTCTTT. Translated, it gives CATWDGPTLNHYKKLF.

This clone was observed a handful of times. At one end the junction does not follow the germline gene, possibly because of a read error. The J gene is TRGJ1 or TRGJ2, the V gene TRGV9. The CDR3 extends over 10 amino acids. CDR1 GITISATS and CDR2 ISYDGTV come from the germline V gene (reference sequence). CDR3 residues: CALWAGMKLF. The DNA for the CDR3 is TGTGCCTTGTGGGCAGGCATGAAACTCTTC.